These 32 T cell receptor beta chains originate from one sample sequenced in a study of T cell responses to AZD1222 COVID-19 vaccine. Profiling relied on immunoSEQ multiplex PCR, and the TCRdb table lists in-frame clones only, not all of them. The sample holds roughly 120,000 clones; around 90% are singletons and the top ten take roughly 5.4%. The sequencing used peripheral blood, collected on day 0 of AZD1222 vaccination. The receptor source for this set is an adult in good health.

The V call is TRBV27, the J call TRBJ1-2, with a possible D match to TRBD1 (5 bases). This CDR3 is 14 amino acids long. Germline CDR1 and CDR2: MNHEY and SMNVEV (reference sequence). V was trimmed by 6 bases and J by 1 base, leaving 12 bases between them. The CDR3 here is CASSLGASNYGYTF. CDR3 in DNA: TGTGCCAGCAGCCTCGGGGCCAGTAACTATGGCTACACCTTC.

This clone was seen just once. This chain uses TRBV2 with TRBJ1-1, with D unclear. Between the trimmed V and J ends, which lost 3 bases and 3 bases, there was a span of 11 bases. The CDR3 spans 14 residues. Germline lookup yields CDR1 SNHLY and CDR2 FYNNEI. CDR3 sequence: CASSDWHGDTEAFF. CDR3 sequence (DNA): TGTGCCAGCAGTGACTGGCATGGGGACACTGAAGCTTTCTTT.

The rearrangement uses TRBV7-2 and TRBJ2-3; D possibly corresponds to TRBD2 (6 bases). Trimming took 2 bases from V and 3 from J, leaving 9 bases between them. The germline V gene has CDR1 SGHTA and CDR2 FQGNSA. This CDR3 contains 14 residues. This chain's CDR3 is CASSLFRGTDTQYF. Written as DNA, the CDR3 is TGTGCCAGCAGCTTATTTCGGGGGACAGATACGCAGTATTTT.

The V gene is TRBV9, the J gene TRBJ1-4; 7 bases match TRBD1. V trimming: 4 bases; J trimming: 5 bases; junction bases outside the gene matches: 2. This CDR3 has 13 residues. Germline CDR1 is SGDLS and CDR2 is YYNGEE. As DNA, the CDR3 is TGTGCCAGCAGCCCAGGGGGGAATGAAAAACTGTTTTTT. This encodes CASSPGGNEKLFF. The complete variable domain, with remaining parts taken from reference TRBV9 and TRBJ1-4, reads DSGVTQTPKHLITATGQRVTLRCSPRSGDLSVYWYQQSLDQGLQFLIQYYNGEERAKGNILERFSAQQFPDLHSELNLSSLELGDSALYFCASSPGGNEKLFFGSGTQLSVL.

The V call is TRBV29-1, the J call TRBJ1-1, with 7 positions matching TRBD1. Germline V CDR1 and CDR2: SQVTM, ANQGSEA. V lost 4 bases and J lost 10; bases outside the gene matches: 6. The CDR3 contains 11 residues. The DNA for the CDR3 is TGCAGCGTTGGCGAGGGGGCGGCAGCTTTCTTT. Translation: CSVGEGAAAFF.

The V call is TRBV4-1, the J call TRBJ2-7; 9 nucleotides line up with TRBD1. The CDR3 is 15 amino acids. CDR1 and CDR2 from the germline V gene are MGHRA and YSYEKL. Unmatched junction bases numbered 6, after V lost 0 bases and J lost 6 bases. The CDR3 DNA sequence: TGCGCCAGCAGCCAAGAAGGGACAGGGTTCGGCGAGCAGTACTTC. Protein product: CASSQEGTGFGEQYF.

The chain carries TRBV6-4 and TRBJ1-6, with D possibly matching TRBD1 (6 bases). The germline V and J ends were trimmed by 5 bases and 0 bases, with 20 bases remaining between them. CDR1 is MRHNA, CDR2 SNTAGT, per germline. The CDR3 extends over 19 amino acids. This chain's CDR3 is CASSLTGMGSSSYNSPLHF. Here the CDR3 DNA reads TGTGCCAGCAGTCTTACAGGGATGGGATCGAGCTCCTATAATTCACCCCTCCACTTT.

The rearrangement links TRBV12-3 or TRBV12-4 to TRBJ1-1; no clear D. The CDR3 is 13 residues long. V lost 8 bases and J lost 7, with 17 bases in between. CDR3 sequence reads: CASGLEGLLEAFF. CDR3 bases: TGTGCCAGCGGCTTAGAAGGGCTCCTTGAAGCTTTCTTT.

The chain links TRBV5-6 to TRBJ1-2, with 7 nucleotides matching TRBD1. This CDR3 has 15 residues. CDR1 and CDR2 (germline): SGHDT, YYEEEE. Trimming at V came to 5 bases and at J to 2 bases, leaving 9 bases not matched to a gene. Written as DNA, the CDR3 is TGTGCCAGCAGTCGCGAGCGACAGGGAAACTATGGCTACACCTTC. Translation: CASSRERQGNYGYTF.

This CDR3 reads CASSSSGTAYEQYF. In nucleotides, the CDR3 is TGCGCCAGCAGTTCCTCGGGGACGGCCTACGAGCAGTACTTC. The chain uses TRBV5-1 and TRBJ2-7, with D tentatively TRBD1 or TRBD2 (5 bases each). Trimming pared 5 bases from V and 2 bases from J, leaving 14 bases between. CDR1 is SGHRS, CDR2 YFSETQ, per germline. The CDR3 sequence is 14 residues long.

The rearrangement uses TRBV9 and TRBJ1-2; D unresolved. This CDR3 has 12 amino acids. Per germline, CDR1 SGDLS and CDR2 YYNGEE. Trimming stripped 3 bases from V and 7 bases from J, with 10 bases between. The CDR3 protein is CASSDRAFGYTF. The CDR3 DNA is TGTGCCAGCAGCGATAGGGCCTTTGGCTACACCTTC.

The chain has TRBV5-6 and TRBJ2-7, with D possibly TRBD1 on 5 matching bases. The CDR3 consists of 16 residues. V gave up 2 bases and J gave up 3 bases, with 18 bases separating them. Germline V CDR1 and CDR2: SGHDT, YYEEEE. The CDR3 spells CASSLRSGPILYEQYF. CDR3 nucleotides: TGTGCCAGCAGCTTACGGTCAGGGCCTATCCTCTACGAGCAGTACTTC.

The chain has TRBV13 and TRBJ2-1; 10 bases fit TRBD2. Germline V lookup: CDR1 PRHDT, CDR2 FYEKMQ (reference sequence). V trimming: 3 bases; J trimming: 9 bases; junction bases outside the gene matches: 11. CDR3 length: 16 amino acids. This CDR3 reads CASSFPSSGRDGEQFF. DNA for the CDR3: TGTGCCAGCAGCTTCCCCTCGAGCGGGAGGGACGGTGAGCAGTTCTTC.

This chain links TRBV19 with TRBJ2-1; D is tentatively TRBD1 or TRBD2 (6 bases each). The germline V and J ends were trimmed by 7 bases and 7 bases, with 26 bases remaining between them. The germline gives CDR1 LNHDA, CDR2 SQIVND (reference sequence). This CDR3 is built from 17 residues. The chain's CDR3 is CASTPWGAGDILNEQFF. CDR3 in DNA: TGTGCCAGTACCCCATGGGGGGCAGGGGATATATTAAATGAGCAGTTCTTC.

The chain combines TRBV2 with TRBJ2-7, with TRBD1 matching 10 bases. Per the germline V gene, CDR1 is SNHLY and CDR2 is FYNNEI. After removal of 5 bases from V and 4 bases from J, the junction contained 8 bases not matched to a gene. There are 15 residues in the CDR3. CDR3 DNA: TGTGCCAGCAGTCCGAATCGACAGGGGGCGTACGAGCAGTACTTC. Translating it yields CASSPNRQGAYEQYF.

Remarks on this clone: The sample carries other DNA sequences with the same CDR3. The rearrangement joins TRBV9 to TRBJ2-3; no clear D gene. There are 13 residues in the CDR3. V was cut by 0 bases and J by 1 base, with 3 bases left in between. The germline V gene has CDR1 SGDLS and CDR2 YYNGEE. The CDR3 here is CASSVGGTDTQYF. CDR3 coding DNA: TGTGCCAGCAGCGTAGGGGGCACAGATACGCAGTATTTT. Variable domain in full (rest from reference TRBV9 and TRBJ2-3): DSGVTQTPKHLITATGQRVTLRCSPRSGDLSVYWYQQSLDQGLQFLIQYYNGEERAKGNILERFSAQQFPDLHSELNLSSLELGDSALYFCASSVGGTDTQYFGPGTRLTVL.

The CDR3 protein is CASSAAWGDTQYF. The CDR3 nucleotides read TGCGCCAGCAGCGCCGCCTGGGGGGATACGCAGTATTTT. The V gene is TRBV5-1, the J gene TRBJ2-3; D could derive from TRBD1 or TRBD2 (5 bases each). The CDR3 is made up of 13 amino acids. Germline values: CDR1 SGHRS, CDR2 YFSETQ. V was pared by 4 bases and J by 6 bases, with 12 bases between. Variable domain in full (rest from reference TRBV5-1 and TRBJ2-3): KAGVTQTPRYLIKTRGQQVTLSCSPISGHRSVSWYQQTPGQGLQFLFEYFSETQRNKGNFPGRFSGRQFSNSRSEMNVSTLELGDSALYLCASSAAWGDTQYFGPGTRLTVL.

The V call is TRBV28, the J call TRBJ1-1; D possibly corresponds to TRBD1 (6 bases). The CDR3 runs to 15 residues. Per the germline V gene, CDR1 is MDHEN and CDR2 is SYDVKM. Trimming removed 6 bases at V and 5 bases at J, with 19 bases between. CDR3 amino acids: CASSWGLTGPTEAFF. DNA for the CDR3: TGTGCCAGCAGCTGGGGATTAACAGGGCCTACTGAAGCTTTCTTT.

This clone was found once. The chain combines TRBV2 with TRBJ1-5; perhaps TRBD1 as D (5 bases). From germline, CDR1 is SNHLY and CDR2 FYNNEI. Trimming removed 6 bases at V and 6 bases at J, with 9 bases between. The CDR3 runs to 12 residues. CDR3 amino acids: CASRGDGQPQHF. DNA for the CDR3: TGTGCCAGCAGGGGGGACGGTCAGCCCCAGCATTTT.

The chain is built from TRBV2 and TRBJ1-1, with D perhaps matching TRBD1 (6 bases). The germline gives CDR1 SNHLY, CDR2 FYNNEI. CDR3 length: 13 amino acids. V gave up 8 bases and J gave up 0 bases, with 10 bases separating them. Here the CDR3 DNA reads TGTGCCAGCCGTGGACAGTTGAACACTGAAGCTTTCTTT. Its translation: CASRGQLNTEAFF. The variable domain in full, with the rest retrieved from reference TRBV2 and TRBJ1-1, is EPEVTQTPSHQVTQMGQEVILRCVPISNHLYFYWYRQILGQKVEFLVSFYNNEISEKSEIFDDQFSVERPDGSNFTLKIRSTKLEDSAMYFCASRGQLNTEAFFGQGTRLTVV.

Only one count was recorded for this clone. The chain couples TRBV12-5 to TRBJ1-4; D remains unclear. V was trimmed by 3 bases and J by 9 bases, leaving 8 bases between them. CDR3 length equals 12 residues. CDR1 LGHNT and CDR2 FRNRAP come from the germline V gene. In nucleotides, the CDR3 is TGTGCTAGTGGTTTCGCGGGGAAAAAACTGTTTTTT. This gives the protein CASGFAGKKLFF.

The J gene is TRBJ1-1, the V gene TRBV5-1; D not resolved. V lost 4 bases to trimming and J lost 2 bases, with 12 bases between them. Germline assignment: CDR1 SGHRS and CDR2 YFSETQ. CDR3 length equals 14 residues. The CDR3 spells CASSIGRQNTEAFF. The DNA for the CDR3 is TGCGCCAGCAGCATAGGACGACAAAACACTGAAGCTTTCTTT.

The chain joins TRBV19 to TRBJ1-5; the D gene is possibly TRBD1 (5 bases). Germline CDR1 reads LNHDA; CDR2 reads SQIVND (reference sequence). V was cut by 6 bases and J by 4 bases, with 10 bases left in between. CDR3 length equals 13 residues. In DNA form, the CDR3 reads TGTGCCAGTAGCGGAGACAGAAATCAGCCCCAGCATTTT. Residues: CASSGDRNQPQHF.

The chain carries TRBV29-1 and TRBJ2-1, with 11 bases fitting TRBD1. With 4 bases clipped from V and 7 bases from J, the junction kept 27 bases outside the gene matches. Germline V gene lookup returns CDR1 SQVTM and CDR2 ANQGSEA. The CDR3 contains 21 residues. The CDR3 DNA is TGCAGCGTTGTCTTTTTAGGTTTCGGGACAGGGGGTTCTGTAAGCCCTAATGAGCAGTTCTTC. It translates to CSVVFLGFGTGGSVSPNEQFF.

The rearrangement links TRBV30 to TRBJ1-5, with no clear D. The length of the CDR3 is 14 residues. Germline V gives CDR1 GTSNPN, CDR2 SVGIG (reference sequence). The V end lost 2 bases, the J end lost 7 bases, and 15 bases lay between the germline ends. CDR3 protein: CAWSPGWGGQPQHF. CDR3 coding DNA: TGTGCCTGGAGTCCCGGCTGGGGAGGACAGCCCCAGCATTTT. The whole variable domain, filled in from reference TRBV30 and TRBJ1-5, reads SQTIHQWPATLVQPVGSPLSLECTVEGTSNPNLYWYRQAAGRGLQLLFYSVGIGQISSEVPQNLSASRPQDRQFILSSKKLLLSDSGFYLCAWSPGWGGQPQHFGDGTRLSIL.

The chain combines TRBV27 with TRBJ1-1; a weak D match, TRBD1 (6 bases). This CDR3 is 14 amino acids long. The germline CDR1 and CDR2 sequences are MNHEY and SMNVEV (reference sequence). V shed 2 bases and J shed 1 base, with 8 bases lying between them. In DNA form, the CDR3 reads TGTGCCAGCAGTTTAGGGGGCCCGAACACTGAAGCTTTCTTT. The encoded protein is CASSLGGPNTEAFF.

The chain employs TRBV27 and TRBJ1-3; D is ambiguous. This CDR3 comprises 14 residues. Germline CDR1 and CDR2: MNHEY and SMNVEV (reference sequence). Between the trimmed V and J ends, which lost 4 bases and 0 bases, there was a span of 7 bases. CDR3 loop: CASSSASSGNTIYF. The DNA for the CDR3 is TGTGCCAGCAGTTCCGCGAGCTCTGGAAACACCATATATTTT.

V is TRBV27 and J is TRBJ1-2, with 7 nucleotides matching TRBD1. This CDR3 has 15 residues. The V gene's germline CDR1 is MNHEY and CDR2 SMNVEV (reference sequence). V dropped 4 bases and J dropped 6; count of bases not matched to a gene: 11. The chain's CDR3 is CASSSDRDLWDGYTF. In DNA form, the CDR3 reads TGTGCCAGCAGTTCCGACAGGGACTTGTGGGATGGCTACACCTTC.

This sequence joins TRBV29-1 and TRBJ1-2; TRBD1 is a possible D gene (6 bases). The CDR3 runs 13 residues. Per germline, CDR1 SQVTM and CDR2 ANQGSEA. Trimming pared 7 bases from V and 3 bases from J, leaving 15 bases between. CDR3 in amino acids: CSASQAGDYGYTF. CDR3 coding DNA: TGCAGCGCGTCTCAGGCAGGGGACTATGGCTACACCTTC.

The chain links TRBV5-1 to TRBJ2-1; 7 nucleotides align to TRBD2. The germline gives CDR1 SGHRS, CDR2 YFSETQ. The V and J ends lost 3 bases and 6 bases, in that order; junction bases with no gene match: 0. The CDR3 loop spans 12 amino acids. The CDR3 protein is CASSSGGNEQFF. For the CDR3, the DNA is TGCGCCAGCAGCTCGGGGGGCAATGAGCAGTTCTTC.

The DNA of the CDR3 is TGTGCCAGCAGCCCCCGGCAGGGGGATGGCAATCAGCCCCAGCATTTT. Its protein is CASSPRQGDGNQPQHF. V usage is TRBV7-2 and J usage is TRBJ1-5; 7 nucleotides line up with TRBD1. The CDR3 totals 16 residues. The ends lost 5 bases at V and 2 bases at J; junction bases unmatched: 9. Germline V lookup: CDR1 SGHTA, CDR2 FQGNSA.

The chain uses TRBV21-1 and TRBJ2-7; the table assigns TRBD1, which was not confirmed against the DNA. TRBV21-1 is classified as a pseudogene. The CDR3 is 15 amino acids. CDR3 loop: CASSKDGTASYEQYF. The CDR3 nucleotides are TGTGCCAGCAGCAAGGACGGGACAGCCTCCTACGAGCAGTACTTC.